This TCR beta chain was observed in a study of blood T cell repertoires in COVID-19. Generated by immunoSEQ multiplex PCR, the TCRdb table keeps only in-frame clones and is missing some. The repertoire holds 200,000 to 250,000 clones, with roughly 88% as singletons. Residents of around 24 US areas, aged roughly 18 to 89 years, made up the participants. All exposed participants met a person with COVID-19 within 2 weeks before entering the study. V lost 3 bases to trimming and J lost 0 bases, with 13 bases between them. Germline CDR1 is SNHLY and CDR2 is FYNNEI. The CDR3 is 16 residues long. The receptor was derived from a woman in her 30s who had been exposed to COVID-19. Sequencing was carried out using PBMCs or T cells enriched from blood (not recorded which). The chain employs TRBV2 and TRBJ2-3; TRBD2 is a possible D gene (6 bases). CDR3 bases: TGTGCCAGCAGTGAGGATTTAGCGGTCAGCACAGATACGCAGTATTTT. Translation gives CASSEDLAVSTDTQYF.